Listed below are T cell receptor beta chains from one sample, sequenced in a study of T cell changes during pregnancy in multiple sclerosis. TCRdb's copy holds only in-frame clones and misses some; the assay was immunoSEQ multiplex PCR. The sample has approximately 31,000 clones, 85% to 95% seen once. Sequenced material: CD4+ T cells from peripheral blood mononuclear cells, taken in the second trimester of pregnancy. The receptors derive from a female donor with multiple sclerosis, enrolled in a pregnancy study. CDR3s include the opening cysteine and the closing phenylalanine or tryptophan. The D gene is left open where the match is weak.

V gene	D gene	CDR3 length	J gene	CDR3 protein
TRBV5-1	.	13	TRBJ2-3	CASSQGPRDTQYF
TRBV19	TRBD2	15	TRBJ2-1	CASSIAPGRANEQFF
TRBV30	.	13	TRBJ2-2	CACPQGNTGELFF
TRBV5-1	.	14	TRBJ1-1	CASSPMNFRTEAFF
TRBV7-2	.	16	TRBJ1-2	CASSLASDSSNYGYTF
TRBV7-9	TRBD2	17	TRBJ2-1	CASSFATGTSRHNEQFF
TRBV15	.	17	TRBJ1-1	CATSRDRGFSMNTEAFF
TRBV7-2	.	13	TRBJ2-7	CASSPDYRYEQYF
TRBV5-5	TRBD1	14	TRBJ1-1	CASSWGQGNTEAFF
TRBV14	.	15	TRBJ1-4	CASSPPGTALRKLFF
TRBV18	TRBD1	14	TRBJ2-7	CASSLKTGSDEQYF
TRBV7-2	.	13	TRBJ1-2	CASSPFPTGGYTF
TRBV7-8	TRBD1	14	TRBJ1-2	CASSLGGTGGYYTF
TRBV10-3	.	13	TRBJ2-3	CAIRGTSTDTQYF
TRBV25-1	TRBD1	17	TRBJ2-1	CASSKSRDRAPYNEQFF
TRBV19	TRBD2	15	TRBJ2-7	CASSTNLAGGAEQYF
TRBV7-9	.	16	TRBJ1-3	CASSPLGASGGNTIYF
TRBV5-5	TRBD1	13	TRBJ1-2	CASSLQGASGYTF
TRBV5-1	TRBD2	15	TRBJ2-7	CASSLVASGNYEQYF
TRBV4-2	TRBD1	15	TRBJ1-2	CASSQDLTGGNGYTF
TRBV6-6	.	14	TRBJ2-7	CASSRIAESYEQYF
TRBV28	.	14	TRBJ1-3	CASSVEAGGNTIYF
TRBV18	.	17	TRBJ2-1	CASSPRRLPQIYNEQFF
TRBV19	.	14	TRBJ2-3	CASSNDWSTDTQYF
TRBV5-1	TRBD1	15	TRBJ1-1	CASSFGTGLNTEAFF
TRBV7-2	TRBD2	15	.	CASSFQAGAGYEQYF
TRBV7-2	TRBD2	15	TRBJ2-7	CASSPRGAGIYEQYF
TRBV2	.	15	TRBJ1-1	CASIEQGQMNTEAFF